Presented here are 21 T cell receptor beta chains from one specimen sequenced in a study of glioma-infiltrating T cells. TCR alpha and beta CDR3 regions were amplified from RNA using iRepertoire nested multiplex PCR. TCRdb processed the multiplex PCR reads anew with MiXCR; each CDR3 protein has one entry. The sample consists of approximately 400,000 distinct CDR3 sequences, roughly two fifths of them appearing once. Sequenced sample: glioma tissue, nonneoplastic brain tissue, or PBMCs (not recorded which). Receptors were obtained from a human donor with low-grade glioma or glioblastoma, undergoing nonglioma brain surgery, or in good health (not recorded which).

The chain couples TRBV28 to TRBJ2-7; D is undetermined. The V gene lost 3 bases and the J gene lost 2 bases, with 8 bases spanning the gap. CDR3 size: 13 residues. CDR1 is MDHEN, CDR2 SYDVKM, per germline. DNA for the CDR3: TGTGCCAGCAGTTTGCTAGAGGCCTACGAGCAGTACTTC. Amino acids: CASSLLEAYEQYF.

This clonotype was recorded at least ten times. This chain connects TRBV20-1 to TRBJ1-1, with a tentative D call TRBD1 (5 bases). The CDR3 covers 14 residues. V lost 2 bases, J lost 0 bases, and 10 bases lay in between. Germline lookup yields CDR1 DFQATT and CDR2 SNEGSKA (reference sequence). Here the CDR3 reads CSARPGGMNTEAFF. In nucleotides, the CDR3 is TGCAGTGCTAGACCTGGGGGTATGAACACTGAAGCTTTCTTT.

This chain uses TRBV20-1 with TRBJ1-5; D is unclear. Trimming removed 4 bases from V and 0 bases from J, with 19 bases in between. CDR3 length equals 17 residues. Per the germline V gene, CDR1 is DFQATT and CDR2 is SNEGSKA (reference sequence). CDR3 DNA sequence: TGCAGTGCTAACCCCAAGGCAGCTTCTTATAGCAATCAGCCCCAGCATTTT. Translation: CSANPKAASYSNQPQHF.

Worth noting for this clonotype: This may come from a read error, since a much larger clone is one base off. The CDR3 here is CSARLVARSEQFF. CDR3 nucleotides: TGCAGTGCTAGATTGGTAGCTCGGAGTGAGCAGTTCTTC. This sequence joins TRBV20-1 and TRBJ2-1; D unresolved. This CDR3 contains 13 residues. Germline CDR1 is DFQATT and CDR2 is SNEGSKA (reference sequence). With 2 bases removed from V and 9 bases from J, the gap between germline ends came to 14 bases.

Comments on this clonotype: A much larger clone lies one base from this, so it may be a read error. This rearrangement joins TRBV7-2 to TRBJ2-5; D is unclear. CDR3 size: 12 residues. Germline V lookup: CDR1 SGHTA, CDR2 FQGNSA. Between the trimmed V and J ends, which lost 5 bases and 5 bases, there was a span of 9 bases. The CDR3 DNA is TGTGCCAGCAGCCACGTAAGGGAGACCCAGTACTTC. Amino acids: CASSHVRETQYF.

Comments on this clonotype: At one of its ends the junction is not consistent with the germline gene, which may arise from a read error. CDR3 sequence reads: CANSYSTQTSMNTEDFF. CDR3 coding DNA: TGTGCCAACAGTTACTCGACGCAGACTTCTATGAACACTGAAGATTTCTTT. This chain connects TRBV6-5 to TRBJ1-1; no clear D gene. The CDR3 is 17 residues long. CDR1 and CDR2 (germline): MNHEY, SVGAGI.

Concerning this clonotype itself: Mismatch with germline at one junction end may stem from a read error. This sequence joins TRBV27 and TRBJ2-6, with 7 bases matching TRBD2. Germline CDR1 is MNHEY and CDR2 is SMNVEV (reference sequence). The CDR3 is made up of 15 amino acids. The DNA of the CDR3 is TGTGCCAGCAGCCCGGGACTACCCCTAATCAACGTCCCGACTTTC. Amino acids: CASSPGLPLINVPTF.

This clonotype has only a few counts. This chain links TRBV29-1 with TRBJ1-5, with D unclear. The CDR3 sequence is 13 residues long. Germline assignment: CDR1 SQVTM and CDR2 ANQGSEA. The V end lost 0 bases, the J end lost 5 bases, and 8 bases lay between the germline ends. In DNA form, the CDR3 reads TGCAGCGTTGAAGAGAACAGCGATCAGCCCCAGCATTTT. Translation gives CSVEENSDQPQHF.

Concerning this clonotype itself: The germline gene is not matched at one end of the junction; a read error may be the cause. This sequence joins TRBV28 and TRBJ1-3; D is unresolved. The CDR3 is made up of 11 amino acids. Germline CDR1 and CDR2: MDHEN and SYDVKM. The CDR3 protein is CASSSGSTIYF. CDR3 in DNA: TGTGCCAGCAGCTCTGGAAGCACCATATATTTT.

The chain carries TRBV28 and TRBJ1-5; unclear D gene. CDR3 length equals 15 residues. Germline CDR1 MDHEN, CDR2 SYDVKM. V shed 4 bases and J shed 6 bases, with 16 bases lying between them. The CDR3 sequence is CASSSLGLAGQPQHF. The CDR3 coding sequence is TGTGCCAGCAGTTCATTAGGACTAGCAGGTCAGCCCCAGCATTTT.

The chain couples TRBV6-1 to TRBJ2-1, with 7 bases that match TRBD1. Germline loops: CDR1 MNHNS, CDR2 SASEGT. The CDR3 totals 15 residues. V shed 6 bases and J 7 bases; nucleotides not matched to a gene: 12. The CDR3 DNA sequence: TGTGCCAGCAGCGCCGCCAAGGGGGCACTGAATGAGCAGTTCTTC. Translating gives CASSAAKGALNEQFF.

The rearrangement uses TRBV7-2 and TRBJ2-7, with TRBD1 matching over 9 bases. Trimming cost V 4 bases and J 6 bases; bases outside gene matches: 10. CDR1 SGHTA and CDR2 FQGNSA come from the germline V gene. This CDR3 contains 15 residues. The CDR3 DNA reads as TGTGCCAGCAGCTCCCCCAGGACAGGGGTCGTCGAGCAGTACTTC. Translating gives CASSSPRTGVVEQYF.

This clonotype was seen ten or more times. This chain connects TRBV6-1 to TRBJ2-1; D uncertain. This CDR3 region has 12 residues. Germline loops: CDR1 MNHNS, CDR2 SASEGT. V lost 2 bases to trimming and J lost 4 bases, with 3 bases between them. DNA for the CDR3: TGTGCCAGCAGTGAAATTTACAATGAGCAGTTCTTC. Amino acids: CASSEIYNEQFF.

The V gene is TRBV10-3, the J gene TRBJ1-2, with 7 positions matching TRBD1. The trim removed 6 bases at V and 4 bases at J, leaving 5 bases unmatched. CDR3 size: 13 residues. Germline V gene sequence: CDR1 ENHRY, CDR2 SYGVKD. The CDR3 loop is CAIRGTVPYGYTF. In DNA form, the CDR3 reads TGTGCCATCAGGGGGACAGTGCCCTATGGCTACACCTTC.

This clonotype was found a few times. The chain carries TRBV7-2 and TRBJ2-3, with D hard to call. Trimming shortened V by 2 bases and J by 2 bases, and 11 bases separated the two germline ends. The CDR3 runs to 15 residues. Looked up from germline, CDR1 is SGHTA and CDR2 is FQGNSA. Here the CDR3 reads CASSLRVGLTDTQYF. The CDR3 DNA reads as TGTGCCAGCAGCTTACGTGTCGGCCTCACAGATACGCAGTATTTT.

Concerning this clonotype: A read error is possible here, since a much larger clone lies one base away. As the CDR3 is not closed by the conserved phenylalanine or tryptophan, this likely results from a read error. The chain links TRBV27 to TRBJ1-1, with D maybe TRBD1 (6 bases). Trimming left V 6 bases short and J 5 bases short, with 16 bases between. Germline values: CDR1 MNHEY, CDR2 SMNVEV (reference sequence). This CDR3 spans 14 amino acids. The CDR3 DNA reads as TGTGCCAGCAGGAAGGGGGGTGGAGGTACTGAAGCTTTCCTT. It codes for CASRKGGGGTEAFL.

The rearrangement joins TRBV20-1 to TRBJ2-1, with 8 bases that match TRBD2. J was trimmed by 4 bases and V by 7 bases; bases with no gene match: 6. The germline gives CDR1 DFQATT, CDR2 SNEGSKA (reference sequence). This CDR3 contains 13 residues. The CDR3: CSVFREGYNEQFF. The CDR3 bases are TGCAGTGTTTTTCGGGAGGGTTACAATGAGCAGTTCTTC.

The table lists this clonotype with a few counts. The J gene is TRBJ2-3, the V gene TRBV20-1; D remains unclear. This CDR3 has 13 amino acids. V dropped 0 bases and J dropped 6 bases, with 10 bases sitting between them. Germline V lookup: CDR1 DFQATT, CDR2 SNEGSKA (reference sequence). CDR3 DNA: TGCAGTGCTAGAGATTCGCGCGGCGATACGCAGTATTTT. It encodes CSARDSRGDTQYF.

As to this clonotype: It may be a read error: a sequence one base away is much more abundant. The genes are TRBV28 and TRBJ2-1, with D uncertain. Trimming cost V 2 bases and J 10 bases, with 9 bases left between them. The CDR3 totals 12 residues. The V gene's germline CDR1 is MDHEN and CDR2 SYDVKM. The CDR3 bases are TGTGCCAGCAGTTTACGCAACTACGAGCAGTTCTTC. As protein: CASSLRNYEQFF.

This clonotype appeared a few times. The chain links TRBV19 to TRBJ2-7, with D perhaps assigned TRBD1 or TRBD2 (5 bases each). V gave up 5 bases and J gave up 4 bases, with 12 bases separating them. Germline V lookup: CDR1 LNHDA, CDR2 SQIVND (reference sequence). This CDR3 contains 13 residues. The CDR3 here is CASSPRDGYEQYF. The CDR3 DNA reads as TGTGCCAGTAGTCCCCGGGACGGTTACGAGCAGTACTTC. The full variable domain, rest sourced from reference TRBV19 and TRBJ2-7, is DGGITQSPKYLFRKEGQNVTLSCEQNLNHDAMYWYRQDPGQGLRLIYYSQIVNDFQKGDIAEGYSVSREKKESFPLTVTSAQKNPTAFYLCASSPRDGYEQYFGPGTRLTVT.

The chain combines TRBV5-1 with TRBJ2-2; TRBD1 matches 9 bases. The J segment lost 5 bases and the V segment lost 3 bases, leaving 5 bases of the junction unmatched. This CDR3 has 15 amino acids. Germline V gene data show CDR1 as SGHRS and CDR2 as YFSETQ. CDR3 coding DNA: TGCGCCAGCAGCTCGCAAGGACAGGGGACCGGGGAGCTGTTTTTT. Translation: CASSSQGQGTGELFF.